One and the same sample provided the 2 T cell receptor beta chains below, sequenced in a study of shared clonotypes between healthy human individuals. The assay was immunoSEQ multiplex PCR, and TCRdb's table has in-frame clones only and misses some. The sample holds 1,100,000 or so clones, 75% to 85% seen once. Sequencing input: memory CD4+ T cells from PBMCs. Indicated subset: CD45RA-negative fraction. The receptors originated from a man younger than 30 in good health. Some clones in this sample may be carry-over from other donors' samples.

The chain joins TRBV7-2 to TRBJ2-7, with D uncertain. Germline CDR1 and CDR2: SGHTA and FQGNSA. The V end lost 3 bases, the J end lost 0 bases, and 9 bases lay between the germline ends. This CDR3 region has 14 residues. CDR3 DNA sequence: TGTGCCAGCAGCTTGGAGAGGCTCTCCTACGAGCAGTACTTC. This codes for CASSLERLSYEQYF.

The CDR3 DNA sequence: TGTGCCAGCAGCCCGTACCCAGGGGGCACAGATACGCAGTATTTT. It yields the protein CASSPYPGGTDTQYF. This chain uses TRBV11-1 with TRBJ2-3, with TRBD1 as a possible D gene (6 bases). The CDR3 loop spans 15 amino acids. V lost 5 bases to trimming and J lost 1 base, with 13 bases between them. Germline CDR1 is SGHAT and CDR2 is FQDESV (reference sequence).